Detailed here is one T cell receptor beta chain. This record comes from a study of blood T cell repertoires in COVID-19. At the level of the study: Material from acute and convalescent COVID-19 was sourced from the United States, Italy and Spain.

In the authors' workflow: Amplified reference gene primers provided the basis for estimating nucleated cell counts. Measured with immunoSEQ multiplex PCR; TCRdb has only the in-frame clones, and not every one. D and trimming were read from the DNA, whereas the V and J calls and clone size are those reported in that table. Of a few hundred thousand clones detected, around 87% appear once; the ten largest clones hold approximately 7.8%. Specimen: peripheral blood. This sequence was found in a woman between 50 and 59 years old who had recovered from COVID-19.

The CDR3: CASSLPRSPLHF. Here the CDR3 DNA reads TGTGCCAGCAGTTTACCTAGGTCACCCCTCCACTTT. This sequence joins TRBV28 and TRBJ1-6, with no clear D. V lost 2 bases, J lost 10 bases, and 6 bases lay in between. CDR1 MDHEN and CDR2 SYDVKM come from the germline V gene. CDR3 length equals 12 residues.